Sequencing of this TCR beta chain was carried out in a study of shared clonotypes between healthy human individuals. Assay used: immunoSEQ multiplex PCR; TCRdb lists only in-frame clones, some missing. The sample has over a million clones; around 98% are singletons. The J segment lost 3 bases and the V segment lost 3 bases, leaving 3 bases of the junction unmatched. The CDR3 is made up of 13 amino acids. Germline V gives CDR1 SGHRS, CDR2 YFSETQ. Study-wide results and limits: Naive CD4 clonotypes overlapped across a handful of donors at about 5%. Generation probabilities of non-shared clonotypes were lower (relative to those shared by all four donors).

This clone was seen just once. Its specificity is unknown. The chain employs TRBV5-1 and TRBJ2-7, with 7 bases identical to TRBD1. The sequencing input was naive CD4+ T cells sorted from blood. Documented subset: CD45RA+ positively selected. This receptor was obtained from a man aged 25 to 45 in good health. The CDR3 coding sequence is TGCGCCAGCAGCTGGGGACAGAGCTACGAGCAGTACTTC. Translating gives CASSWGQSYEQYF.